This TCR beta chain was obtained from a study of blood T cell repertoires in COVID-19. Study overall: Nucleic acid was either cDNA or gDNA, and it came from T cells, B-cell-depleted T cells, or PBMCs.

In terms of age and location, participants ranged from roughly 18 to 100 years and lived in about 25 US areas. Participant-given clinical history determined each cohort assignment. The CDR3 consists of 15 residues. Trimming left V 5 bases short and J 4 bases short, with 17 bases between. Germline lookup yields CDR1 SGHVS and CDR2 FQNEAQ. Sequencing was performed with immunoSEQ multiplex PCR; in TCRdb, only in-frame clones are kept and a portion is missing. The repertoire holds roughly 300,000 clones, with 87% as singletons. The receptor was isolated from a woman in her twenties or thirties who had recovered from COVID-19. Sequencing used PBMCs or T cells enriched from blood (not recorded which). The rearrangement links TRBV7-8 to TRBJ1-2; a possible D gene is TRBD1 (6 bases). CDR3 DNA sequence: TGTGCCAGCAGCCCACTTACAGGGCCGAGCTATGGCTACACCTTC. This encodes CASSPLTGPSYGYTF. Drawing the rest from reference TRBV7-8 and TRBJ1-2, the complete variable domain is GAGVSQSPRYKVAKRGQDVALRCDPISGHVSLFWYQQALGQGPEFLTYFQNEAQLDKSGLPSDRFFAERPEGSVSTLKIQRTQQEDSAVYLCASSPLTGPSYGYTFGSGTRLTVV.